The 20 T cell receptor beta chains in this list originate from one sample, sequenced in a study of blood T cells in healthy people across ages (dated by TCRdb to between 2015 and 2016). Receptor amplification or capture employed 5' RACE. TCRdb lists the instrument as Illumina HiSeq 2500. The second PCR ran for roughly 7 to 11 cycles and used a J-beta primer mix along with a sample-barcoded 5' primer. The public reads were reprocessed in TCRdb via fastp at Q25 and MiXCR, keeping in-frame beta chains. Rows with a matching CDR3 protein are joined into one entry that keeps the most common DNA and genes. The sample table holds about 1.6 million distinct CDR3 sequences, of which 30% to 40% were seen once. Approximately 10% of the sample rests with the top ten. The sample was blood. These receptors originate from a woman in her 30s in good health.

The CDR3 sequence is CASSHKGLALTASYEQYF. Here the CDR3 DNA reads TGTGCCAGCAGCCACAAAGGACTAGCCCTCACCGCGTCCTACGAGCAGTACTTC. V and J are TRBV5-6 and TRBJ2-7, with TRBD2 identical over 8 bases. Germline V gene lookup returns CDR1 SGHDT and CDR2 YYEEEE. Trimming at V came to 4 bases and at J to 1 base, leaving 16 bases not matched to a gene. This CDR3 comprises 18 residues.

The rearrangement links TRBV20-1 to TRBJ1-1; TRBD1 matches at 8 bases. Per the germline V gene, CDR1 is DFQATT and CDR2 is SNEGSKA (reference sequence). J lost 4 bases, V lost 6 bases, and 4 bases had no gene match. The CDR3 runs to 12 residues. Here the CDR3 DNA reads TGCAGTGCGGATGGACAGGGCACTGAAGCTTTCTTT. Its translation is CSADGQGTEAFF.

This chain connects TRBV15 to TRBJ1-4, with unresolved D. The CDR3 spans 15 residues. Germline V gives CDR1 LNHNV, CDR2 YYDKDF (reference sequence). Trimming removed 6 bases at V and 4 bases at J, with 15 bases between. DNA for the CDR3: TGTGCCACCAGAAAGACGAGTAAGGGTAATGAAAAACTGTTTTTT. Translated: CATRKTSKGNEKLFF.

This sequence joins TRBV7-9 and TRBJ2-3, with 8 bases identical to TRBD2. The V and J ends lost 7 bases and 2 bases, in that order; junction bases with no gene match: 14. This CDR3 region has 17 residues. Germline V gene data show CDR1 as SEHNR and CDR2 as FQNEAQ (reference sequence). The CDR3 DNA follows: TGTGCCAGCACGCCACTGAACCAGCGGGGGATCACAGATACGCAGTATTTT. Its translation is CASTPLNQRGITDTQYF.

There are a few counts of this clonotype. The chain employs TRBV7-9 and TRBJ2-1; 8 bases are shared with TRBD2. Germline loops: CDR1 SEHNR, CDR2 FQNEAQ (reference sequence). This CDR3 is built from 16 residues. V shed 5 bases, J shed 0 bases, and the junction held 6 bases outside the gene matches. CDR3 in amino acids: CASSPFGTSSYNEQFF. Written as DNA, the CDR3 is TGTGCCAGCAGCCCTTTCGGGACTAGCTCCTACAATGAGCAGTTCTTC.

The chain combines TRBV7-9 with TRBJ1-1; TRBD1 matches 7 bases. Germline CDR1 SEHNR, CDR2 FQNEAQ (reference sequence). The V and J ends lost 7 bases and 4 bases, in that order; junction bases with no gene match: 3. This CDR3 is built from 12 residues. The CDR3 bases are TGTGCCAGCACGGAGGGGGCCACTGAAGCTTTCTTT. This codes for CASTEGATEAFF. Complete variable domain (other parts from reference TRBV7-9 and TRBJ1-1): DTGVSQNPRHKITKRGQNVTFRCDPISEHNRLYWYRQTLGQGPEFLTYFQNEAQLEKSRLLSDRFSAERPKGSFSTLEIQRTEQGDSAMYLCASTEGATEAFFGQGTRLTVV.

The V call is TRBV9, the J call TRBJ2-7; 7 positions match TRBD2. The V segment lost 0 bases and the J segment 4 bases; nucleotides outside the gene matches: 7. Germline CDR1 reads SGDLS; CDR2 reads YYNGEE. This CDR3 spans 15 amino acids. CDR3 loop: CASSVDDGGKYEQYF. The CDR3 DNA reads TGTGCCAGCAGCGTAGATGACGGGGGGAAATACGAGCAGTACTTC.

This clonotype was observed a handful of times. The V call is TRBV7-9, the J call TRBJ2-1, with 12 bases fitting TRBD2. With 4 bases clipped from V and 9 bases from J, the junction kept 7 bases outside the gene matches. This CDR3 has 15 amino acids. CDR1 is SEHNR and CDR2 is FQNEAQ in the germline V gene (reference sequence). Written as DNA, the CDR3 is TGTGCCAGCAGCTGGGGGACTAGCGGGTTGGTTGAGCAGTTCTTC. Residues: CASSWGTSGLVEQFF.

The V gene is TRBV12-3 or TRBV12-4, the J gene TRBJ2-7; D unresolved. CDR3 length: 14 amino acids. Trimming cost V 7 bases and J 4 bases, with 17 bases left between them. The CDR3 sequence: CASNTSVYGYEQYF. The CDR3, as DNA: TGTGCCAGCAACACATCCGTGTACGGGTACGAGCAGTACTTC.

The rearrangement uses TRBV9 and TRBJ2-1; D may be TRBD1 or TRBD2 (5 bases each). The CDR3 is made up of 14 amino acids. Looked up from germline, CDR1 is SGDLS and CDR2 is YYNGEE. Trimming took off 4 bases at V and 7 bases at J, with 15 bases between the two ends. The CDR3 here is CASSPAGTRNEQFF. The CDR3 DNA reads TGTGCCAGCAGCCCGGCCGGGACCCGGAATGAGCAGTTCTTC.

The V call is TRBV7-2, the J call TRBJ2-2; D perhaps matches TRBD2 (5 bases). The CDR3 consists of 14 residues. Looked up from germline, CDR1 is SGHTA and CDR2 is FQGNSA. V gave up 7 bases and J gave up 5 bases, with 14 bases separating them. CDR3 in DNA: TGTGCCAGCACCTCGGGGTATAGGACCGGGGAGCTGTTTTTT. It specifies CASTSGYRTGELFF.

This clonotype was seen only a few times. The chain links TRBV9 to TRBJ2-2; D is ambiguous. The CDR3 is 15 residues long. Germline V gives CDR1 SGDLS, CDR2 YYNGEE. The ends were cut back, 4 bases at V and 6 bases at J, with 16 bases in the middle. The CDR3 here is CASSPQTLLAGELFF. In DNA, the CDR3 is TGTGCCAGCAGCCCTCAGACTCTCCTGGCCGGGGAGCTGTTTTTT.

This clonotype was detected a few times. This chain links TRBV11-2 with TRBJ2-1; possible D gene TRBD1, 6 bases. This CDR3 is 12 amino acids long. Deletions cut 1 base from V and 15 bases from J, with 13 bases between. Germline V gene data show CDR1 as SGHAT and CDR2 as FQNNGV. The CDR3 nucleotides read TGTGCCAGCAGCTTAGGAGCGACAGGTCGGTTCTTC. Translated, it gives CASSLGATGRFF.

The chain is built from TRBV7-2 and TRBJ2-5; the match to TRBD1 covers 9 bases. Germline V lookup: CDR1 SGHTA, CDR2 FQGNSA. The CDR3 has 16 residues. After removal of 3 bases from V and 3 bases from J, the junction contained 8 bases not matched to a gene. CDR3 in amino acids: CASSFRVGQGKETQYF. In nucleotides, the CDR3 is TGTGCCAGCAGCTTCCGGGTGGGACAGGGTAAAGAGACCCAGTACTTC.

The table lists this clonotype with a few counts. The genes are TRBV9 and TRBJ2-3; 10 nucleotides align to TRBD2. Germline loops: CDR1 SGDLS, CDR2 YYNGEE. This CDR3 contains 18 residues. V shed 0 bases, J shed 0 bases, and the junction held 7 bases outside the gene matches. The CDR3 reads CASSVAGTSVLSTDTQYF. The CDR3 DNA sequence: TGTGCCAGCAGCGTAGCCGGGACTAGCGTCCTTAGCACAGATACGCAGTATTTT.

This clonotype was counted only a few times. V is TRBV2 and J is TRBJ2-5; D is undetermined. Germline loops: CDR1 SNHLY, CDR2 FYNNEI. V lost 7 bases and J lost 5, with 14 bases in between. The CDR3 has 13 residues. The CDR3 DNA follows: TGTGCCAGCAAGGTTTATGAGGTGGAGACCCAGTACTTC. Its translation is CASKVYEVETQYF.

This clonotype turned up a few times. The rearrangement uses TRBV5-6 and TRBJ2-5; D is possibly TRBD1 or TRBD2 (6 bases each). Germline lookup yields CDR1 SGHDT and CDR2 YYEEEE. Deletions cut 4 bases from V and 5 bases from J, with 18 bases between. The CDR3 contains 15 residues. CDR3 region: CASSPRRGPEETQYF. The DNA of the CDR3 is TGTGCCAGCAGCCCGAGACGGGGGCCCGAGGAGACCCAGTACTTC.

The chain carries TRBV7-3 and TRBJ2-7, with D perhaps TRBD1 or TRBD2 (5 bases each). Trimming shortened V by 5 bases and J by 4 bases, and 18 bases separated the two germline ends. Germline CDR1 SGHTA, CDR2 FQGTGA. CDR3 length equals 15 residues. The CDR3 protein is CASSPEAGTVYEQYF. The CDR3 coding sequence is TGTGCCAGCAGCCCCGAAGCCGGGACGGTGTACGAGCAGTACTTC.

V usage is TRBV11-3 and J usage is TRBJ2-1; TRBD2 aligns across 8 bases. The germline gives CDR1 SGHNT, CDR2 YENEEA. J gave up 8 bases and V 5 bases, and 11 bases lay outside the gene matches. The CDR3 contains 15 residues. The CDR3 spells CASSISTSEGHEQFF. The CDR3 region has the DNA TGTGCCAGCAGCATATCGACTAGCGAAGGGCATGAGCAGTTCTTC.

Notes on this clonotype: A read error is possible here, since a much larger clone lies one base away. The V and J genes are TRBV20-1 and TRBJ2-1; no firm D call. V was shortened by 1 base and J by 7 bases, with 14 bases between the two germline ends. Looked up from germline, CDR1 is DFQATT and CDR2 is SNEGSKA (reference sequence). CDR3 size: 14 residues. Written as DNA, the CDR3 is TGCAGTGCTAGAGTTTCCGCGAGGCAGAATGAGCAGTTCTTC. It is translated as CSARVSARQNEQFF.